The 31 T cell receptor beta chains below come from one sample, sequenced in a study of cytomegalovirus exposure and HLA in healthy donors. Researchers ran the PCR with 60 Vbeta and 13 Jbeta primers. Sequencing used immunoSEQ multiplex PCR; TCRdb keeps in-frame clones, though not all of them. The repertoire holds under 200,000 clones, with 73% as singletons. The sequencing input was PBMCs. These receptors all come from a woman aged 25-40 years in good health and CMV-seronegative.

The rearrangement joins TRBV10-1 to TRBJ2-3; TRBD2 aligns across 7 bases. From germline, CDR1 is WNHNN and CDR2 SYGVQD (reference sequence). This CDR3 region has 16 residues. The J segment lost 6 bases and the V segment lost 6 bases, leaving 15 bases of the junction unmatched. As DNA, the CDR3 is TGCGCCAGCAGCAAGTCTGCGGGGGACCCGGCGGATACGCAGTATTTT. Translating gives CASSKSAGDPADTQYF.

This chain links TRBV5-1 with TRBJ1-1; the D gene is possibly TRBD1 (5 bases). This CDR3 is 14 amino acids long. Between the trimmed V and J ends, which lost 4 bases and 1 base, there was a span of 11 bases. CDR1 SGHRS and CDR2 YFSETQ come from the germline V gene. CDR3 residues: CASSAGPGNTEAFF. In DNA form, the CDR3 reads TGCGCCAGCAGCGCGGGACCTGGGAACACTGAAGCTTTCTTT.

The V call is TRBV11-2, the J call TRBJ2-7; 11 bases agree with TRBD2. CDR1 SGHAT and CDR2 FQNNGV come from the germline V gene. This CDR3 is 16 amino acids long. V trimming: 1 base; J trimming: 6 bases; junction bases outside the gene matches: 8. In nucleotides, the CDR3 is TGTGCCAGCAGCTTAGGGTCATTAGCGGGAGGGATCGAGCAGTACTTC. It yields the protein CASSLGSLAGGIEQYF.

The chain joins TRBV5-4 to TRBJ2-5; 11 positions match TRBD1. With the DNA end fitting TRBJ2-7 better, the J assignment may be wrong. Germline V gives CDR1 SGHNT, CDR2 YYREEE (reference sequence). CDR3 length: 17 residues. CDR3 nucleotide sequence: TGTGCCAGCAGCTTGAGTCTCGGGGGACAGGGGGGCTACGAGCAGTACTTC. Its translation is CASSLSLGGQGGYEQYF.

The chain has TRBV6-1 and TRBJ1-5; maybe TRBD1 (5 bases). Trimming pared 2 bases from V and 7 bases from J, leaving 15 bases between. There are 15 residues in the CDR3. From germline, CDR1 is MNHNS and CDR2 SASEGT. The DNA for the CDR3 is TGTGCCAGCAGTGAAAAAGTGGGAGGGGACCAGCCCCAGCATTTT. Its protein product is CASSEKVGGDQPQHF.

The CDR3 region is CASSPRTDYGYTF. The CDR3 coding sequence is TGTGCCAGCAGCCCAAGGACAGACTATGGCTACACCTTC. This sequence joins TRBV9 and TRBJ1-2; D is perhaps TRBD1 (6 bases). The CDR3 length is 13 residues. Trimming left V 4 bases short and J 3 bases short, with 10 bases between. Germline loops: CDR1 SGDLS, CDR2 YYNGEE. Supplemented by reference TRBV9 and TRBJ1-2, the full variable domain reads DSGVTQTPKHLITATGQRVTLRCSPRSGDLSVYWYQQSLDQGLQFLIQYYNGEERAKGNILERFSAQQFPDLHSELNLSSLELGDSALYFCASSPRTDYGYTFGSGTRLTVV.

The chain has TRBV13 and TRBJ2-1, with TRBD1 matching 10 bases. With V trimmed by 5 bases and J by 6 bases, 4 bases remained unmatched. The CDR3 covers 14 residues. Germline assignment: CDR1 PRHDT and CDR2 FYEKMQ (reference sequence). DNA of the CDR3: TGTGCCAGCAGCCTGCGGACAGGGGGCAATGAGCAGTTCTTC. Its translation is CASSLRTGGNEQFF.

The rearrangement links TRBV20-1 to TRBJ2-3; 10 bases match TRBD2. CDR3 length equals 11 residues. The germline CDR1 and CDR2 sequences are DFQATT and SNEGSKA (reference sequence). Trimming removed 5 bases from V and 14 bases from J; junction bases left unmatched: 7. CDR3 nucleotides: TGCAGTGCTGACAAGCGGGGGGGCCGGTATTTT. It translates to CSADKRGGRYF.

The genes are TRBV7-9 and TRBJ1-2, with a weak D call TRBD1 (5 bases). The length of the CDR3 is 14 residues. V was shortened by 0 bases and J by 7 bases, with 12 bases between the two germline ends. CDR1 and CDR2 from the germline V gene are SEHNR and FQNEAQ (reference sequence). The CDR3 coding sequence is TGTGCCAGCAGCTTAGCTTTGCAGGGAGGTGGCTACACCTTC. Amino acids: CASSLALQGGGYTF.

This clone was counted at least ten times. The chain has TRBV6-1 and TRBJ1-5, with D unclear. V was clipped by 10 bases and J by 6 bases, with 22 bases between them. Germline V lookup: CDR1 MNHNS, CDR2 SASEGT. This CDR3 is 15 amino acids long. The DNA of the CDR3 is TGTGCCACCTCCCCGGAGGAGGGTATGGCTCAGCCCCAGCATTTT. Its translation: CATSPEEGMAQPQHF.

This sequence joins TRBV9 and TRBJ1-1; no clear D gene. CDR1 is SGDLS, CDR2 YYNGEE, per germline. Trimming cost V 0 bases and J 1 base, with 10 bases left between them. CDR3 length: 15 amino acids. The CDR3 sequence: CASSVGAFANTEAFF. The CDR3 DNA reads TGTGCCAGCAGCGTAGGAGCTTTCGCGAACACTGAAGCTTTCTTT.

The chain uses TRBV27 and TRBJ1-1; unclear D gene. The germline gives CDR1 MNHEY, CDR2 SMNVEV (reference sequence). V gave up 4 bases and J gave up 1 base, with 10 bases separating them. There are 14 residues in the CDR3. CDR3 sequence reads: CASSWAATNTEAFF. DNA of the CDR3: TGTGCCAGCAGTTGGGCAGCCACGAACACTGAAGCTTTCTTT.

This clone was detected only a few times. The gene calls are TRBV13 and TRBJ2-5; TRBD1 matches 8 bases. The CDR3 loop spans 14 amino acids. J was trimmed by 4 bases and V by 0 bases; bases with no gene match: 1. Per the germline V gene, CDR1 is PRHDT and CDR2 is FYEKMQ (reference sequence). In DNA form, the CDR3 reads TGTGCCAGCAGCTTAGGGCAGGGGGCAGAGACCCAGTACTTC. It codes for CASSLGQGAETQYF. The whole variable domain, filled in from reference TRBV13 and TRBJ2-5, reads AAGVIQSPRHLIKEKRETATLKCYPIPRHDTVYWYQQGPGQDPQFLISFYEKMQSDKGSIPDRFSAQQFSDYHSELNMSSLELGDSALYFCASSLGQGAETQYFGPGTRLLVL.

The chain has TRBV5-1 and TRBJ1-4, with a possible D match to TRBD1 (6 bases). Germline V CDR1 and CDR2: SGHRS, YFSETQ. This CDR3 region has 15 residues. V gave up 4 bases and J gave up 8 bases, with 18 bases separating them. The CDR3 DNA follows: TGCGCCAGCAGCACATCAGGGGTGGGAGAGGAAAAACTGTTTTTT. Translating it yields CASSTSGVGEEKLFF.

This sequence joins TRBV21-1 and TRBJ2-4; the D segment call TRBD1 is taken from the table without a DNA check. TRBV21-1 is a recognized pseudogene. The CDR3 consists of 9 residues. The CDR3 sequence: CASSVTAPF. CDR3 nucleotides: TGTGCCAGCAGCGTGACAGCCCCCTTC.

The rearrangement links TRBV27 to TRBJ1-5, with 11 bases identical to TRBD1. V dropped 5 bases and J dropped 0; count of bases not matched to a gene: 9. The germline gives CDR1 MNHEY, CDR2 SMNVEV (reference sequence). The CDR3 covers 18 residues. CDR3 bases: TGTGCCAGCAGTCCCAGGGGACAGGGGGGGTATAGCAATCAGCCCCAGCATTTT. It encodes CASSPRGQGGYSNQPQHF.

The chain carries TRBV18 and TRBJ1-5; D uncertain. Trimming stripped 6 bases from V and 5 bases from J, with 8 bases between. The germline gives CDR1 KGHSH, CDR2 LQKENI. This CDR3 spans 12 amino acids. CDR3 sequence reads: CASSDGDQPQHF. CDR3 coding DNA: TGTGCCAGCTCTGACGGGGATCAGCCCCAGCATTTT.

V gene TRBV14 combines with J gene TRBJ1-1; D is uncertain. V lost 0 bases and J lost 1, with 6 bases in between. The length of the CDR3 is 14 residues. In germline, CDR1 is SGHDN, CDR2 FVKESK. In DNA form, the CDR3 reads TGTGCCAGCAGCCAAGATGGAGGGAACACTGAAGCTTTCTTT. It encodes CASSQDGGNTEAFF.

The CDR3: CASSSAGQGEEKLFF. The CDR3 region has the DNA TGTGCCAGCAGTTCCGCCGGACAGGGGGAGGAAAAACTGTTTTTT. The chain couples TRBV7-9 to TRBJ1-4, with 10 nucleotides matching TRBD1. This CDR3 comprises 15 residues. The V segment lost 6 bases and the J segment 8 bases; nucleotides outside the gene matches: 9. Germline loops: CDR1 SEHNR, CDR2 FQNEAQ (reference sequence).

The chain carries TRBV19 and TRBJ2-3, with D possibly TRBD2 on 6 matching bases. The CDR3 totals 14 residues. The V and J ends lost 4 bases and 2 bases respectively, with 10 bases between them. Germline-derived CDR1 and CDR2 are LNHDA and SQIVND (reference sequence). CDR3 DNA sequence: TGTGCCAGTAGTACCTCGGGGGTCACAGATACGCAGTATTTT. It specifies CASSTSGVTDTQYF.

The chain combines TRBV28 with TRBJ2-1; 7 bases map to TRBD1. The CDR3 runs to 21 residues. The ends lost 6 bases at V and 3 bases at J; junction bases unmatched: 26. Germline V lookup: CDR1 MDHEN, CDR2 SYDVKM. The CDR3 loop reads CASRDTLGQGVRGHHYNEQFF. The DNA for the CDR3 is TGTGCCAGCAGGGATACATTGGGGCAGGGGGTCCGGGGCCATCACTACAATGAGCAGTTCTTC.

This clone was seen a handful of times. The V and J genes are TRBV11-3 and TRBJ2-6, with a weak D call TRBD1 (6 bases). The CDR3 extends over 18 amino acids. CDR1 is SGHNT and CDR2 is YENEEA in the germline V gene. Trimming removed 4 bases from V and 3 bases from J, with 19 bases in between. As DNA, the CDR3 is TGTGCCAGCAGCTACCGACAGGTTCGGTTTAATGGGGCCAACGTCCTGACTTTC. This sequence encodes CASSYRQVRFNGANVLTF.

V is TRBV2 and J is TRBJ2-7, with TRBD2 as a possible D gene (6 bases). With 7 bases removed from V and 2 bases from J, the gap between germline ends came to 15 bases. Germline CDR1 reads SNHLY; CDR2 reads FYNNEI. The CDR3 spans 14 residues. In DNA, the CDR3 is TGTGCCAGCACGGAGTTCGGGGGTCCCTACGAGCAGTACTTC. Encoded protein: CASTEFGGPYEQYF. Together with reference TRBV2 and TRBJ2-7, the CDR3 gives the full variable domain: EPEVTQTPSHQVTQMGQEVILRCVPISNHLYFYWYRQILGQKVEFLVSFYNNEISEKSEIFDDQFSVERPDGSNFTLKIRSTKLEDSAMYFCASTEFGGPYEQYFGPGTRLTVT.

The chain has TRBV4-1 and TRBJ2-7; 9 bases fit TRBD1. Germline lookup yields CDR1 MGHRA and CDR2 YSYEKL. The CDR3 spans 16 residues. With 1 base clipped from V and 1 base from J, the junction kept 5 bases outside the gene matches. Here the CDR3 DNA reads TGCGCCAGCAGCCAAGCATCGGGACAGGGTTCCTACGAGCAGTACTTC. Translating it yields CASSQASGQGSYEQYF.

This clone was seen a few times. V gene TRBV19 combines with J gene TRBJ1-2; D uncertain. Per the germline V gene, CDR1 is LNHDA and CDR2 is SQIVND (reference sequence). The CDR3 is 13 amino acids. Trimming cost V 2 bases and J 7 bases, with 11 bases left between them. CDR3 loop: CASSIKPRGGYTF. As DNA, the CDR3 is TGTGCCAGTAGTATAAAGCCCCGAGGTGGCTACACCTTC.

This clone occurred a few times. The rearrangement links TRBV6-4 to TRBJ1-1, with TRBD1 identical over 8 bases. CDR1 MRHNA and CDR2 SNTAGT come from the germline V gene. There are 13 residues in the CDR3. With 6 bases clipped from V and 9 bases from J, the junction kept 9 bases outside the gene matches. The CDR3 nucleotides are TGTGCCAGCAGCCTGTCAGGGGGCGAAAAAGCTTTCTTT. Translated: CASSLSGGEKAFF.

The V gene is TRBV5-1, the J gene TRBJ2-3; TRBD1 matches at 9 bases. Germline CDR1 is SGHRS and CDR2 is YFSETQ. The CDR3 loop spans 15 amino acids. With 3 bases clipped from V and 3 bases from J, the junction kept 5 bases outside the gene matches. The CDR3 DNA follows: TGCGCCAGCAGCTCGACCGGGACAGGGACAGATACGCAGTATTTT. Translation gives CASSSTGTGTDTQYF.

This clone was picked up a small number of times. The rearrangement joins TRBV5-1 to TRBJ2-7, with 8 nucleotides matching TRBD2. The CDR3 loop spans 13 amino acids. The germline CDR1 and CDR2 sequences are SGHRS and YFSETQ. V gave up 9 bases and J gave up 3 bases; unmatched junction bases: 8. The CDR3: CATRLAPDYEQYF. DNA of the CDR3: TGCGCCACCCGACTAGCGCCTGACTACGAGCAGTACTTC.

The chain has TRBV4-2 and TRBJ1-2; possible D gene TRBD1, 6 bases. The germline V gene has CDR1 LGHNA and CDR2 YNFKEQ. The CDR3 length is 15 residues. Trimming removed 3 bases at V and 1 base at J, with 12 bases between. The CDR3: CASSQQGPFNYGYTF. The CDR3 DNA reads as TGTGCCAGCAGCCAGCAGGGGCCATTTAACTATGGCTACACCTTC.

The gene calls are TRBV27 and TRBJ1-5; 7 bases fit TRBD1. The junction had 7 bases not matched to a gene; V was cut back by 2 bases and J by 3 bases. The germline V gene encodes CDR1 MNHEY and CDR2 SMNVEV (reference sequence). This CDR3 has 16 amino acids. CDR3 sequence (DNA): TGTGCCAGCAGTTTACAACCCGGGACAGTCAATCAGCCCCAGCATTTT. This encodes CASSLQPGTVNQPQHF.

This clone has just a few counts. The V and J genes are TRBV5-5 and TRBJ2-7; TRBD1 is a possible D gene (6 bases). CDR3 size: 13 residues. Trimming stripped 2 bases from V and 2 bases from J, with 8 bases between. Germline V gene data show CDR1 as SGHKS and CDR2 as YYEKEE (reference sequence). The CDR3 sequence: CASSFPGAYEQYF. DNA for the CDR3: TGTGCCAGCAGCTTCCCAGGGGCCTACGAGCAGTACTTC.